The present entry profiles one T cell receptor beta chain with its context. The antigen is not known. The source of the sample is a study of metastatic and nonmetastatic thyroid tumors. The overall study: Repertoire comparison spanned blood and tumor or nodule tissue of malignant and benign thyroid patients.

General study points: Malignant thyroid tumors reportedly exceeded benign nodules significantly in TCR beta diversity, with the difference appearing in blood and tumor.

Germline values: CDR1 SGHAT, CDR2 FQNNGV. The CDR3 runs to 12 residues. V was trimmed by 9 bases and J by 0 bases, leaving 9 bases between them. As processed by the authors: The distant-metastasis classifier for papillary thyroid cancer was built from CDR3 differences across clinicopathological groups. TCRdb re-analyzed the PCR reads through MiXCR. The V and J calls here are based on TCRdb, not the publication. Found here are 6,500 to 9,000 clones, approximately 25% of them singletons; the top ten hold roughly 6.1%. No treatment had been given to any patient before thyroid surgery. This TCR was recovered from a female donor with papillary thyroid cancer or a benign thyroid nodule (not recorded which). Some clones in this sample may be carry-over from other donors' samples. Sequencing input: adjacent normal tissue. The chain has TRBV11-2 and TRBJ2-7; D is uncertain. The CDR3 sequence is CASGGSSYEQYF. The CDR3, as DNA: TGTGCCAGTGGCGGATCCTCCTACGAGCAGTACTTC.